Reported below is one T cell receptor (beta chain). This sample is part of a study of blood T cell repertoires in COVID-19. J was trimmed by 7 bases and V by 4 bases; bases with no gene match: 14. Germline-derived CDR1 and CDR2 are SGHDN and FVKESK. The CDR3 has 18 amino acids. Data came from immunoSEQ multiplex PCR; TCRdb stores just in-frame clones and leaves some out. Of roughly 80,000 clones detected, around 83% appear once; the ten largest clones hold approximately 9.1%. The chain is built from TRBV14 and TRBJ2-1; 12 nucleotides line up with TRBD2. The source material was peripheral blood. The clonotype comes from a human donor in a cohort sampled during active COVID-19. The CDR3 DNA is TGTGCCAGCAGCCTTACTAGCGGGAGGTCACTTGGCCGAAATGAGCAGTTCTTC. Its protein is CASSLTSGRSLGRNEQFF.